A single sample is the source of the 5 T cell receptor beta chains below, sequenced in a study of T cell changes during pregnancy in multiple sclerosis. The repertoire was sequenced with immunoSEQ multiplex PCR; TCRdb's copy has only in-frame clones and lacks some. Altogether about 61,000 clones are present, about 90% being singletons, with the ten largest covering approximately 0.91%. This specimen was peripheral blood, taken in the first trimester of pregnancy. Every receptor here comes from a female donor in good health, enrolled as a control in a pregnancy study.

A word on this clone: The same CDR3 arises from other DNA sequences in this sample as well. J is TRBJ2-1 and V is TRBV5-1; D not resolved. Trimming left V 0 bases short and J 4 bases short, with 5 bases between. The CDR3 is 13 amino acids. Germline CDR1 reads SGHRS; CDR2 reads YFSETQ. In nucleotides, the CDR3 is TGCGCCAGCAGCTTGGACAGTTACAATGAGCAGTTCTTC. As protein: CASSLDSYNEQFF.

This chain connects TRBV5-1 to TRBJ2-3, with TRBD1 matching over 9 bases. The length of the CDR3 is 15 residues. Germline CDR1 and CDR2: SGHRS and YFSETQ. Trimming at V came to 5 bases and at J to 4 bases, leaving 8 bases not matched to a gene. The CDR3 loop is CASRGATGGADTQYF. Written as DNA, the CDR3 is TGCGCCAGCAGGGGGGCGACAGGGGGGGCAGATACGCAGTATTTT.

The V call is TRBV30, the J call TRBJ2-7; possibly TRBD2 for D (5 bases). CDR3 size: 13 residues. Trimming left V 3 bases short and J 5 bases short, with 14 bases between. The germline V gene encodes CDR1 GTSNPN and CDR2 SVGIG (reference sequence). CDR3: CAWSEGIRHEQYF. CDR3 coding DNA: TGTGCCTGGAGCGAGGGTATTCGTCACGAGCAGTACTTC.

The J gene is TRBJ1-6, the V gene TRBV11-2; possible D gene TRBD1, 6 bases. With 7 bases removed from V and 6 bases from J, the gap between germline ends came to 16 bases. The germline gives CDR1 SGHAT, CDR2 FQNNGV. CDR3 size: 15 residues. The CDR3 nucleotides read TGTGCCAGCACCGACGGGAGGGGGACTAATTCACCCCTCCACTTT. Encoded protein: CASTDGRGTNSPLHF.

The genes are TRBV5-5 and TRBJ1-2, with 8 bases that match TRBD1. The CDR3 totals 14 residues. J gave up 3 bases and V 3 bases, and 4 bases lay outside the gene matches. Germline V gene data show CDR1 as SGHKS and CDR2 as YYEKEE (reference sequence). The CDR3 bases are TGTGCCAGCAGCTCTGCGACAGGGGACTATGGCTACACCTTC. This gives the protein CASSSATGDYGYTF.